A selection of T cell receptor beta chains follows, all from one sample in a study of OX40 agonist ivuxolimab in advanced cancers. Only in-frame clones appear in the TCRdb table, and some are missing; sequencing was by immunoSEQ multiplex PCR. The sample carries roughly 30,000 clones, about 85% recorded once. This material consisted of CD4+ or CD8+ T cells sorted from blood, taken in a trial of the OX40 agonist ivuxolimab. These receptors were taken from an adult with an advanced solid tumor such as melanoma, head and neck, liver or kidney cancer. The CDR3 runs from the conserved cysteine through the conserved F or W. D genes are given only for firm matches. Clone size appears in some rows only: once, few, many, or a class for an expanded clone.

v_gene	j_gene	abundance	d_gene	CDR3aa	CDR3nt
TRBV4-1	TRBJ2-5	-	-	CASSQGGAWNQETQYF	TGCGCCAGCAGCCAAGGGGGAGCGTGGAATCAAGAGACCCAGTACTTC
TRBV25-1	TRBJ2-7	-	-	CASSAPDRSSYEQYF	TGTGCCAGCAGTGCGCCCGACAGGTCTTCCTACGAGCAGTACTTC
TRBV5-5	TRBJ1-3	-	-	CASSLVQVFGNTIYF	TGTGCCAGCAGCTTGGTACAGGTGTTCGGAAACACCATATATTTT
TRBV6-1	TRBJ2-6	-	-	CASSGDDSSKTNVLTF	TGTGCCAGCAGTGGGGATGACAGTAGTAAGACCAACGTCCTGACTTTC
TRBV7-2	TRBJ2-2	-	-	CASSVGLYTGELFF	TGTGCCAGCAGCGTGGGACTTTACACCGGGGAGCTGTTTTTT
TRBV11-2	TRBJ2-7	-	-	CASSSPLTGLSGIPYEQYF	TGTGCCAGCAGCTCTCCTTTGACAGGGTTGAGCGGGATTCCCTACGAGCAGTACTTC
TRBV15	TRBJ2-2	-	-	CATSRDNGELFF	TGTGCCACCAGCAGAGACAACGGGGAGCTGTTTTTT
TRBV7-6	TRBJ2-3	-	-	CASSLGIREISDTQYF	TGTGCCAGCAGCTTAGGTATTCGGGAGATCTCAGATACGCAGTATTTT
TRBV19	TRBJ2-1	-	-	CASSSRIDKSPYNEQFF	TGTGCCAGTAGTTCCCGAATCGACAAAAGCCCCTACAATGAGCAGTTCTTC
TRBV30	TRBJ2-1	-	TRBD2	CACNGAGGPSNEQFF	TGTGCCTGCAATGGAGCGGGAGGGCCCTCCAATGAGCAGTTCTTC
TRBV5-6	TRBJ2-2	-	-	CASSRTENTGELFF	TGTGCCAGCAGCAGGACAGAGAACACCGGGGAGCTGTTTTTT
TRBV27	TRBJ2-1	-	TRBD2	CASSLSGTSAYNEQFF	TGTGCCAGCAGTTTATCTGGGACTAGCGCCTACAATGAGCAGTTCTTC
TRBV30	TRBJ1-2	-	-	CAWSVWGTFAYYGYTF	TGTGCCTGGAGTGTTTGGGGGACATTCGCCTACTATGGCTACACCTTC
TRBV6-1	TRBJ1-4	once	-	CASSDGEVGKLFF	TGTGCCAGCAGTGACGGGGAGGTGGGAAAACTGTTTTTT
TRBV11-3	TRBJ2-1	-	-	CASSEGSDEQFF	TGTGCCAGCAGCGAGGGGAGTGATGAGCAGTTCTTC
TRBV9	TRBJ2-3	-	-	CASSVEPNPDTQYF	TGTGCCAGCAGCGTAGAGCCAAACCCAGATACGCAGTATTTT
TRBV19	TRBJ1-1	-	-	CASSATGTEAFF	TGTGCCAGTAGTGCGACAGGAACTGAAGCTTTCTTT
TRBV19	TRBJ1-1	-	TRBD1	CASSAPGQGNEAFF	TGTGCCAGTAGTGCCCCGGGACAGGGGAATGAAGCTTTCTTT
TRBV19	TRBJ1-1	-	-	CASSIAGTVNTEAFF	TGTGCCAGTAGTATAGCCGGGACTGTGAACACTGAAGCTTTCTTT
TRBV2	TRBJ1-1	-	TRBD1	CASREDRGMNTEAFF	TGTGCCAGCAGGGAAGACAGGGGGATGAACACTGAAGCTTTCTTT